This is a list of T cell receptor beta chains from one sample in a study of T-cell reconstitution after alpha-beta-depleted transplantation in children. Via MiXCR, TCRdb re-called the PCR reads, giving one row per CDR3 protein. The data show under 750,000 distinct CDR3 sequences, with under 25% seen just once and roughly 15% held by the top ten. The specimen was PBMCs, mostly from graft donor cells, collected 360 days after TCRalphabeta/CD19-depleted stem cell transplant. The source of these receptors is a boy less than two years old who had a stem cell transplant for acute myeloid leukemia, so the T cells may come from the graft donor. CDR3s include the opening cysteine and the closing phenylalanine or tryptophan. The order of the fields is V gene, clone size, D gene, J gene, CDR3 protein, CDR3 DNA. The D gene is left open where the match is weak. Clone size appears in some rows only: once, few, many, or a class for an expanded clone.

TRBV7-2	few	TRBD1	TRBJ2-3	CASSTTGWDTQYF	TGTGCCAGCAGCACGACAGGGTGGGATACGCAGTATTTT
TRBV12-3/TRBV12-4	many	TRBD2	TRBJ2-1	CASSFVSGGPFNEQFF	TGTGCCAGCAGTTTTGTCTCGGGGGGGCCCTTCAATGAGCAGTTCTTC
TRBV7-9	few	.	TRBJ2-7	CASSTSGTYEQYF	TGTGCCAGCAGCACTAGTGGTACCTACGAGCAGTACTTC
TRBV10-3	many	TRBD1	TRBJ2-7	CATGQGGEQYF	TGTGCCACGGGACAGGGGGGCGAGCAGTACTTC
TRBV6-5	few	.	TRBJ1-1	CASSYLGNTEAFF	TGTGCCAGCAGTTACCTGGGAAACACTGAAGCTTTCTTT
TRBV4-1	few	.	TRBJ2-1	CASSETSSYNEQFF	TGCGCCAGCAGCGAGACGAGCTCCTACAATGAGCAGTTCTTC
TRBV20-1	many	.	TRBJ2-3	CSARRGVDNTQYF	TGCAGTGCTAGACGAGGGGTAGATAATACGCAGTATTTT
TRBV25-1	many	TRBD2	TRBJ2-5	CASRSSGFSGGQETQYF	TGTGCCAGCAGATCTTCCGGGTTTTCGGGGGGACAAGAGACCCAGTACTTC
TRBV20-1	many	.	TRBJ1-4	CSARDSGIVNEKLFF	TGCAGTGCTAGAGATTCGGGGATTGTAAATGAAAAACTGTTTTTT
TRBV30	.	TRBD1	TRBJ1-3	CAWSGQGYTIYF	TGTGCCTGGAGTGGACAGGGTTACACCATATATTTT
TRBV24-1	few	TRBD1	TRBJ2-4	CATSDPGQVGNIQYF	TGTGCCACCAGTGATCCGGGACAGGTTGGAAACATTCAGTACTTC
TRBV10-3	.	.	TRBJ2-3	CAIKGGGADTQYF	TGTGCCATCAAGGGGGGCGGCGCAGATACGCAGTATTTT
TRBV5-6	.	.	TRBJ2-2	CASSLMTNTGELFF	TGTGCCAGCAGCTTAATGACCAACACCGGGGAGCTGTTTTTT
TRBV12-3/TRBV12-4	.	.	TRBJ2-3	CASTLQARMDTQYF	TGTGCCAGCACCCTCCAAGCGCGTATGGATACGCAGTATTTT
TRBV7-8	many	TRBD1	TRBJ1-1	CASSSRDRGGTEAFF	TGTGCCAGCAGCTCCCGGGACAGGGGTGGCACTGAAGCTTTCTTT
TRBV6-5	many	.	TRBJ2-1	CASSYSKGTDNEQFF	TGTGCCAGCAGTTACTCGAAGGGTACCGACAATGAGCAGTTCTTC
TRBV10-3	once	TRBD1	TRBJ1-5	CAISESTGDRSNQPQHF	TGTGCCATCAGTGAGTCTACAGGGGATCGGAGCAATCAGCCCCAGCATTTT
TRBV5-1	.	TRBD1	TRBJ2-1	CASSFEGAPQTTSMFF	TGCGCCAGCAGCTTCGAGGGGGCCCCGCAGACTACGAGCATGTTCTTC
TRBV28	many	.	TRBJ2-5	CASSPPLETQYF	TGTGCCAGCAGCCCTCCCCTGGAGACCCAGTACTTC
TRBV29-1	many	.	TRBJ2-7	CSAHDTYEQYF	TGCAGCGCCCACGACACCTACGAGCAGTACTTC
TRBV5-1	few	.	TRBJ1-1	CASSLQGPEDTEAFF	TGCGCCAGCAGCTTACAGGGTCCAGAGGACACTGAAGCTTTCTTT
TRBV12-3/TRBV12-4	few	.	TRBJ2-5	CASSFTGLRLLAQETQYF	TGTGCCAGCAGTTTCACCGGGCTTCGGCTACTAGCCCAAGAGACCCAGTACTTC
TRBV11-2	.	.	TRBJ2-6	CASSDVGSGANVLTF	TGTGCCAGCAGTGACGTCGGCTCTGGGGCCAACGTCCTGACTTTC
TRBV6-2/TRBV6-3	.	TRBD2	TRBJ2-7	CASSYSRLAGGHEQYF	TGTGCCAGCAGTTACTCGAGACTAGCGGGGGGCCACGAGCAGTACTTC
TRBV5-1	.	TRBD1	TRBJ1-6	CASSLLHGQGRDSPLHF	TGCGCCAGCAGCTTGCTCCACGGACAGGGGAGGGATTCACCCCTCCACTTT